Presented here are 15 T cell receptor beta chains from one specimen sequenced in a study of PD-1 blockade in classical Hodgkin lymphoma. This table comes from immunoSEQ multiplex PCR, and its TCRdb copy is limited to in-frame clones, with some not included. Here the sample spans around 36,000 clones, approximately 87% being singletons. All patients experienced relapse after autologous stem cell transplantation, and brentuximab vedotin exposure was variable. This sample comprised peripheral blood mononuclear cells (PBMCs), obtained at baseline. The receptor source for this set is a human donor with classical Hodgkin lymphoma.

The chain recombines TRBV13 with TRBJ1-1; D is undetermined. This CDR3 has 14 amino acids. CDR1 is PRHDT and CDR2 is FYEKMQ in the germline V gene (reference sequence). Trimming stripped 2 bases from V and 2 bases from J, with 9 bases between. This CDR3 is CASSLTGGNTEAFF. The CDR3 nucleotides are TGTGCCAGCAGCTTAACTGGCGGCAACACTGAAGCTTTCTTT.

The sample holds one count of this clone. The V and J genes are TRBV7-9 and TRBJ2-7; no clear D. The ends were cut back, 1 base at V and 0 bases at J, with 19 bases in the middle. The germline V gene has CDR1 SEHNR and CDR2 FQNEAQ (reference sequence). CDR3 length equals 18 residues. CDR3 sequence (DNA): TGTGCCAGCAGCTTAGGGACGGATCTCCACGCCAGCTCCTACGAGCAGTACTTC. Translating gives CASSLGTDLHASSYEQYF.

The chain joins TRBV7-2 to TRBJ2-7, with D unresolved. The CDR3 runs to 11 residues. CDR1 SGHTA and CDR2 FQGNSA come from the germline V gene. Trimming removed 0 bases at V and 5 bases at J, with 2 bases between. The CDR3 region has the DNA TGTGCCAGCAGCTTAGCAAACGAGCAGTACTTC. Translated, it gives CASSLANEQYF.

This clone has a handful of counts. V is TRBV7-3 and J is TRBJ2-2; TRBD2 matches 7 bases. Per the germline V gene, CDR1 is SGHTA and CDR2 is FQGTGA. This CDR3 is built from 15 residues. The trim removed 6 bases at V and 0 bases at J, leaving 4 bases unmatched. In DNA form, the CDR3 reads TGTGCCAGCAGTCGCGGGGGACCGAACACCGGGGAGCTGTTTTTT. Amino acid sequence: CASSRGGPNTGELFF.

The chain joins TRBV9 to TRBJ2-2; no clear D. The CDR3 runs to 14 residues. V dropped 0 bases and J dropped 5 bases, with 8 bases sitting between them. From germline, CDR1 is SGDLS and CDR2 YYNGEE. As DNA, the CDR3 is TGTGCCAGCAGCGTAGCGTCCGCTACCGGGGAGCTGTTTTTT. As protein: CASSVASATGELFF.

J is TRBJ2-7 and V is TRBV11-2; 13 positions agree with TRBD2. V trimming: 4 bases; J trimming: 4 bases; junction bases outside the gene matches: 1. From germline, CDR1 is SGHAT and CDR2 FQNNGV. This CDR3 contains 14 residues. This chain's CDR3 is CASSWTSGSYEQYF. The CDR3 nucleotides are TGTGCCAGCAGCTGGACTAGCGGGAGTTACGAGCAGTACTTC.

The chain has TRBV10-3 and TRBJ2-1, with TRBD2 identical over 8 bases. The junction had 7 bases not matched to a gene; V was cut back by 3 bases and J by 9 bases. The CDR3 sequence is 14 residues long. Germline V gene data show CDR1 as ENHRY and CDR2 as SYGVKD. The CDR3 nucleotides read TGTGCCATCAGTGATAGGACTAGCTCGACTGAGCAGTTCTTC. Protein: CAISDRTSSTEQFF.

The V gene is TRBV30, the J gene TRBJ2-2; 8 nucleotides agree with TRBD1. Germline V gene sequence: CDR1 GTSNPN, CDR2 SVGIG (reference sequence). The CDR3 runs to 15 residues. The junction had 12 bases not matched to a gene; V was cut back by 5 bases and J by 7 bases. The CDR3 loop is CAWEDGAGGGGELFF. The CDR3 DNA reads as TGTGCCTGGGAAGACGGGGCAGGGGGCGGCGGGGAGCTGTTTTTT.

This chain joins TRBV11-1 and TRBJ2-1; D remains ambiguous. V lost 2 bases and J lost 0, with 8 bases in between. The CDR3 is made up of 15 amino acids. Per germline, CDR1 SGHAT and CDR2 FQDESV (reference sequence). The CDR3 DNA follows: TGTGCCAGCAGCTTACAGAAAAGCTCCTACAATGAGCAGTTCTTC. It specifies CASSLQKSSYNEQFF.

The CDR3 bases are TGTGCCAGCACGGAGGGAACACAAGAGACCCAGTACTTC. It codes for CASTEGTQETQYF. The chain is built from TRBV28 and TRBJ2-5; D possibly corresponds to TRBD2 (6 bases). Between the trimmed V and J ends, which lost 7 bases and 2 bases, there was a span of 11 bases. The CDR3 is 13 residues long. The V gene's germline CDR1 is MDHEN and CDR2 SYDVKM.

This sequence joins TRBV9 and TRBJ1-2; D remains ambiguous. Germline CDR1 is SGDLS and CDR2 is YYNGEE. The length of the CDR3 is 14 residues. V was shortened by 1 base and J by 4 bases, with 11 bases between the two germline ends. The DNA of the CDR3 is TGTGCCAGCAGCGTACAACTGACCCCCTATGGCTACACCTTC. Protein product: CASSVQLTPYGYTF.

The J gene is TRBJ2-2, the V gene TRBV7-9; D may match TRBD1 or TRBD2 (5 bases each). The germline gives CDR1 SEHNR, CDR2 FQNEAQ (reference sequence). Trimming cost V 0 bases and J 5 bases, with 16 bases left between them. The CDR3 runs 17 residues. CDR3 in amino acids: CASSLADGAVRTGELFF. In DNA form, the CDR3 reads TGTGCCAGCAGCTTAGCGGACGGGGCGGTAAGGACCGGGGAGCTGTTTTTT.

V gene TRBV9 combines with J gene TRBJ1-4; D is unclear. Germline V gene sequence: CDR1 SGDLS, CDR2 YYNGEE. The V end lost 0 bases, the J end lost 0 bases, and 6 bases lay between the germline ends. CDR3 length: 15 residues. The CDR3 DNA sequence: TGTGCCAGCAGCGTAGACTATTCAACTAATGAAAAACTGTTTTTT. It is translated as CASSVDYSTNEKLFF.

The chain is built from TRBV2 and TRBJ2-3; the match to TRBD1 covers 10 bases. With V trimmed by 10 bases and J by 2 bases, 3 bases remained unmatched. The V gene's germline CDR1 is SNHLY and CDR2 FYNNEI. This CDR3 has 13 amino acids. CDR3 residues: CATRQGATDTQYF. The DNA of the CDR3 is TGTGCCACTCGACAGGGGGCCACAGATACGCAGTATTTT.

The gene calls are TRBV6-1 and TRBJ2-5; D possibly corresponds to TRBD2 (6 bases). This CDR3 spans 12 amino acids. V was pared by 7 bases and J by 2 bases, with 8 bases between. Germline CDR1 is MNHNS and CDR2 is SASEGT. CDR3 nucleotide sequence: TGTGCCAGCAAGGACTATCAAGAGACCCAGTACTTC. Protein: CASKDYQETQYF.